This TCR beta chain was profiled in a study of CD8 T cells in Susac syndrome. Random hexamers served to reverse transcribe about 0.5 to 1 ug RNA. TCRdb recomputed calls from the immunoSEQ multiplex PCR reads with MiXCR, one row per CDR3 protein. The sample holds under 200,000 distinct CDR3 sequences, approximately 96% seen once. The CDR3 runs to 14 residues. Between the trimmed V and J ends, which lost 3 bases and 1 base, there was a span of 11 bases. Germline CDR1 reads GTSNPN; CDR2 reads SVGIG (reference sequence). The sample taken for sequencing was CD8+ T cells from PBMCs. V is TRBV30 and J is TRBJ2-3; weak D call: TRBD2 (6 bases). The TCR was taken from a human donor with multiple sclerosis. CDR3 nucleotides: TGTGCCTGGAGCGTGGCTAGCGGCACAGATACGCAGTATTTT. This gives the protein CAWSVASGTDTQYF.